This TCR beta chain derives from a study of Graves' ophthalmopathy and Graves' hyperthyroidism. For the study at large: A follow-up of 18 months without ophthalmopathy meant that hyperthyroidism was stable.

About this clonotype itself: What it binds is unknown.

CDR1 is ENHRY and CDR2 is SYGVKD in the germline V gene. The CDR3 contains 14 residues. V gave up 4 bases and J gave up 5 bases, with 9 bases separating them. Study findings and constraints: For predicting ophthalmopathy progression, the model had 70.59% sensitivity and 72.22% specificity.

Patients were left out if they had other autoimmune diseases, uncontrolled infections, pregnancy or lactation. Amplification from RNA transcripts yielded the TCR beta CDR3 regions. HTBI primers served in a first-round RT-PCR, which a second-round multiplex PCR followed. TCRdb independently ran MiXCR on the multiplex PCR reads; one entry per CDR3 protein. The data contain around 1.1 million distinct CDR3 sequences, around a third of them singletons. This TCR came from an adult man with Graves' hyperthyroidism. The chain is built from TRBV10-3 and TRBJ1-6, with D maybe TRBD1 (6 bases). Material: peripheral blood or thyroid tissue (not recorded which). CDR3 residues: CAISGQADNSPLHF. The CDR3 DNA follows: TGTGCCATCAGTGGACAGGCGGATAATTCACCCCTCCACTTT.